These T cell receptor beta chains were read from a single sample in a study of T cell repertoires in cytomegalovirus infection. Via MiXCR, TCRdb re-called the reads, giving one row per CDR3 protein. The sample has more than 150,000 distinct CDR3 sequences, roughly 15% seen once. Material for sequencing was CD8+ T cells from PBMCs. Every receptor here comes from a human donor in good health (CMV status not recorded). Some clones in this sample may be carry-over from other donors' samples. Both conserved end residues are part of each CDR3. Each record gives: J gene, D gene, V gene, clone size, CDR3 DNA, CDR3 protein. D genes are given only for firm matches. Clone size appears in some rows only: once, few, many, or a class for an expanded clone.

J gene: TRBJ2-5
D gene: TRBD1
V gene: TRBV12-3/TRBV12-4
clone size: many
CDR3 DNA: TGTGCCAGCAGTCCTGGACAGGGGGCGGGAGAGACCCAGTACTTC
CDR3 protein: CASSPGQGAGETQYF

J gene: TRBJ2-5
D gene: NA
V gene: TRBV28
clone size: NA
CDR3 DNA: TGTGCCAGCAGCCGGGGGCGGGTTCAAGAGACCCAGTACTTC
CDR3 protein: CASSRGRVQETQYF

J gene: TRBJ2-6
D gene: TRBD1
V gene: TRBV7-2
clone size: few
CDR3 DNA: TGTGCCAGCAGCGGGCGACAGGGGGCGCCACGCTCTGGGGCCAACGTCCTGACTTTC
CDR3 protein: CASSGRQGAPRSGANVLTF

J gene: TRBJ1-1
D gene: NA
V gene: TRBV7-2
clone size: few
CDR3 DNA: TGTGCCAGCAGCCCCCGGGGTGGCACTGAAGCTTTCTTT
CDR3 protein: CASSPRGGTEAFF

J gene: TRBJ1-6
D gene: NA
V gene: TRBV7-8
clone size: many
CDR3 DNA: TGTGCCAGCAGCTTCGGACCAAATTCACCCCTCCACTTT
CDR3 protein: CASSFGPNSPLHF

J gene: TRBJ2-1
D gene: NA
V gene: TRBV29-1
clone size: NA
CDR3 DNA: TGCAGCGTTGAAAGAGCCCGGGACCCGGTAATGGAGCAGTTCTTC
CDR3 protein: CSVERARDPVMEQFF

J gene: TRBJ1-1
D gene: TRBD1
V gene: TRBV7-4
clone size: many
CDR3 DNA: TGTGCCAGCAGCTCCCCGAAAACCGGGACAGGGGATACTGAAGCTTTCTTT
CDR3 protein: CASSSPKTGTGDTEAFF

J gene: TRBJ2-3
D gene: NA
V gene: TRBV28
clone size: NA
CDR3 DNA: TGTGCTAGCAGTACCGGACAGCCAGGTAGTTGGACAGATACGCAGTATTTT
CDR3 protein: CASSTGQPGSWTDTQYF

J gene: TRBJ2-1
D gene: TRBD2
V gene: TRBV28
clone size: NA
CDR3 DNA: TGTGCCAGCTCTAGCGGGAGGGCCAGGAATGAGCAGTTCTTC
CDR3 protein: CASSSGRARNEQFF

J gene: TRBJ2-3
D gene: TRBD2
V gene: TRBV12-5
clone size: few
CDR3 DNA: TGTGCTAGTGGTTTTGGGGGAGGGGATACGCAGTATTTT
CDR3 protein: CASGFGGGDTQYF

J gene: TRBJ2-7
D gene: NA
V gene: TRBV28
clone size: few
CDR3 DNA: TGTGCCAGCAGTCCCAGCGTAGGGGCTGCCTACGAGCAGTACTTC
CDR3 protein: CASSPSVGAAYEQYF

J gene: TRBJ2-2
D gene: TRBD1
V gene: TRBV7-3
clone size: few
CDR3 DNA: TGTGCCAGCAGCATTACAGGGGCCGACACCGGGGAGCTGTTTTTT
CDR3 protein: CASSITGADTGELFF

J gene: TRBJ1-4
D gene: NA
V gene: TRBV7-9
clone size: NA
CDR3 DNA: TGTGCCAGCAGCTCGGGGACGCTCGTGCAGGAAAAACTGTTTTTT
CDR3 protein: CASSSGTLVQEKLFF

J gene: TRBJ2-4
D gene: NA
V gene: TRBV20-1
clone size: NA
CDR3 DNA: TGCAGTGCTCGCGGGGCGTACTTC
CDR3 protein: CSARGAYF

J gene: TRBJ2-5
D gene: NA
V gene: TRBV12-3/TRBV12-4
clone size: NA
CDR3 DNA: TGTGCCAGCAGTGCCGGGGGAGAGACCCAGTACTTC
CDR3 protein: CASSAGGETQYF

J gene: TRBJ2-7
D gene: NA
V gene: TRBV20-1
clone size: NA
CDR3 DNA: TGCAGTGCTAGAGGGCAGACGGCACGCTACGAGCAGTACTTC
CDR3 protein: CSARGQTARYEQYF

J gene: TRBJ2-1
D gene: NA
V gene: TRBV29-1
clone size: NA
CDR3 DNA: TGCAGCGTTGAGGGGACTTACTCCTACAATGAGCAGTTCTTC
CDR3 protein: CSVEGTYSYNEQFF

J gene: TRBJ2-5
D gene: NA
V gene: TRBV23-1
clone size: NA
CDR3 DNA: TGCGCCAGCAGTTGCCGAACGGGAACGGAGACCCAGTACTTC
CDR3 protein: CASSCRTGTETQYF

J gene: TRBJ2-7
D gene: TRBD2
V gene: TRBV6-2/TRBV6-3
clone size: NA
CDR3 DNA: TGTGCCAGCAGTGAAACGCGGGGGGAGCAGTACTTC
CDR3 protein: CASSETRGEQYF

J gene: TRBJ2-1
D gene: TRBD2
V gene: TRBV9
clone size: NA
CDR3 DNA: TGTGCCAGCAGCGTAGGTGGGGCAGCGGGGGGGTCCTATGAGCAGTTCTTC
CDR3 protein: CASSVGGAAGGSYEQFF

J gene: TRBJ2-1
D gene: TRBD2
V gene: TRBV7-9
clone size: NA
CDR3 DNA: TGTGCCAGCAGCGGTGCGGTAGCGGGGGGGTATAACAATGAGCAGTTCTTC
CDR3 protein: CASSGAVAGGYNNEQFF

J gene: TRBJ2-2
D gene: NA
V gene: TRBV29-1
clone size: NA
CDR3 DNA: TGCAGCGTTGGGGTCGCGGGGTCGAACACCGGGGAGCTGTTTTTT
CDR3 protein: CSVGVAGSNTGELFF

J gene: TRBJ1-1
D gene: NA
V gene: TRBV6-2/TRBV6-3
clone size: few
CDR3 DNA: TGTGCCAGCAGTTACGTTGCGACCCAAACTGAAGCTTTCTTT
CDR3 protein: CASSYVATQTEAFF

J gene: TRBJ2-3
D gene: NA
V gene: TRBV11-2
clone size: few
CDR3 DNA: TGTGCCAGCAGCTTAGAGGGCCGGGGCACAGATACGCAGTATTTT
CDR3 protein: CASSLEGRGTDTQYF

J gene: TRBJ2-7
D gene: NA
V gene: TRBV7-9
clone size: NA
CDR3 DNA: TGTGCCAGCAGCTTCCCGGGGACCTACGAGCAGTACTTC
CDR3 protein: CASSFPGTYEQYF

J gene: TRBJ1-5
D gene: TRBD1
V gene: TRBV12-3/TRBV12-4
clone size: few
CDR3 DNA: TGTGCCAGCAGTTTAGCGAGGGCAGGGGGCCTGCCCCAGCATTTT
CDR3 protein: CASSLARAGGLPQHF

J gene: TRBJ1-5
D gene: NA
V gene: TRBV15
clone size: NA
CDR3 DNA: TGTGCCACCAGCGACAGTCCTTATCAGCCCCAGCATTTT
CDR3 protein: CATSDSPYQPQHF